This TCR beta chain stems from a study of shared clonotypes between healthy human individuals. Donors were healthy HIV-negative adults without recently reported acute infections or vaccinations. The data were produced by immunoSEQ multiplex PCR, yet TCRdb's version contains in-frame clones alone and is incomplete. This repertoire shows around 2.3 million clones, approximately 96% found once; its top ten account for roughly 0.13%. The CDR3 extends over 13 amino acids. Trimming removed 6 bases from V and 4 bases from J, with 11 bases in between. CDR1 KGHSH and CDR2 LQKENI come from the germline V gene.

The chain joins TRBV18 to TRBJ2-3; possible D gene TRBD2, 5 bases. Sample: naive CD4+ T cells sorted from blood. Subset noted: CD45RA+ positively selected. This receptor was obtained from a man between 18 and 35 years old in good health. The CDR3 loop is CASSGGAADTQYF. DNA for the CDR3: TGTGCCAGCTCCGGAGGCGCGGCAGATACGCAGTATTTT.